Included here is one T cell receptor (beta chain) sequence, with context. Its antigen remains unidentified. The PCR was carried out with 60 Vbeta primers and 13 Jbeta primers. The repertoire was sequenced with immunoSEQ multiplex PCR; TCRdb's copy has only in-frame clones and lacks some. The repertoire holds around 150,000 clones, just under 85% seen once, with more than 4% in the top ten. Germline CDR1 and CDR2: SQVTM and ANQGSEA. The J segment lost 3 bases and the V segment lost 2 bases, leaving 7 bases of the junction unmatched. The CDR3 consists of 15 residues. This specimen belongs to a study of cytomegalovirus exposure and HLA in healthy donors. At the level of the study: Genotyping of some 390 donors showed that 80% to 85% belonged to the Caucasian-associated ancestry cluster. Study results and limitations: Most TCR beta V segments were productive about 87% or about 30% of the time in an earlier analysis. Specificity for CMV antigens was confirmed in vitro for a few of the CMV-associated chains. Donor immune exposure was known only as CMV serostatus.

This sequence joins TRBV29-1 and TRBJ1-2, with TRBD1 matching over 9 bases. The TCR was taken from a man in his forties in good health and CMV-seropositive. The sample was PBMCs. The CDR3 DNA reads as TGCAGCGTTGAACCGGGACAGGGAATCGACTATGGCTACACCTTC. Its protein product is CSVEPGQGIDYGYTF.